This TCR beta chain was found in a study of long-term antiretroviral therapy in people with HIV. Trimming shortened V by 3 bases and J by 6 bases, and 10 bases separated the two germline ends. The CDR3 totals 13 residues. CDR1 is SNHLY and CDR2 is FYNNEI in the germline V gene. A single count supports this clone. Survey-level resolution applied to immunoSEQ assay v3.0. Profiled with immunoSEQ multiplex PCR; TCRdb holds only in-frame clones, not every one. The sample holds roughly 17,000 clones, approximately 79% seen once. This material consisted of unsorted PBMCs, taken at the start of antiretroviral therapy. This receptor was taken from a man aged 25 to 45 with HIV. This chain uses TRBV2 with TRBJ2-3, with a weak D call TRBD1 (5 bases). CDR3 in amino acids: CASSDLKGDTQYF. CDR3 DNA: TGTGCCAGCAGTGATCTGAAGGGGGATACGCAGTATTTT.